This T cell receptor beta chain was observed in a study of spatial heterogeneity in lung cancer. Study-level points and caveats: Tallies of expanded TCRs, which were sorted into ubiquitous and regional groups, correlated with counts of ubiquitous and regional nonsynonymous mutations, respectively. The study found that expanded intratumoral alpha and beta TCR counts tracked tumor mutation counts.

This clonotype is classed as medium-sized (0.01 to 0.1%). Its antigen is as yet unknown. This CDR3 has 13 amino acids. Trimming shortened V by 1 base and J by 6 bases, and 7 bases separated the two germline ends. Looked up from germline, CDR1 is SGHAT and CDR2 is FQNNGV. The time point is: sample taken at primary tumor resection. TCRdb re-analysed the 5' RACE reads in MiXCR, keeping a single row per CDR3 protein. The profile covers 8,000 to 10,000 distinct CDR3 sequences, with about 9.3% appearing a single time and 13% taken by the ten largest. The sequenced sample was lung tumor tissue, obtained at surgery. This chain connects TRBV11-2 to TRBJ1-5; no clear D. The TCR sequence derives from a female donor with early-stage non-small cell lung cancer. CDR3 protein: CASSLGGGQPQHF. In nucleotides, the CDR3 is TGTGCCAGCAGCTTAGGCGGTGGTCAGCCCCAGCATTTT.